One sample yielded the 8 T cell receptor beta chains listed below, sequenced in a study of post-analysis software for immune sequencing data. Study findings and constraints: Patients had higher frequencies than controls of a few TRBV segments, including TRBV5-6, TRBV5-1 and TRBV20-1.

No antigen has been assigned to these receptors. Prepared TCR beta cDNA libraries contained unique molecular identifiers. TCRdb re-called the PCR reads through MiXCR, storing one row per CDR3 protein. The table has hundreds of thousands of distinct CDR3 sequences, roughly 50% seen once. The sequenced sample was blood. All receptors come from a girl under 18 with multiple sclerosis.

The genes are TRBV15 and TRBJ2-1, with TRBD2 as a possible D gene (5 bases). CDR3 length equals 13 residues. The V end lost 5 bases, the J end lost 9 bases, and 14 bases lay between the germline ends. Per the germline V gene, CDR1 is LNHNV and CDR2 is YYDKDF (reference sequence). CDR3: CATSLGPAGEQFF. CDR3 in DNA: TGTGCCACCAGCCTCGGGCCCGCGGGTGAGCAGTTCTTC.

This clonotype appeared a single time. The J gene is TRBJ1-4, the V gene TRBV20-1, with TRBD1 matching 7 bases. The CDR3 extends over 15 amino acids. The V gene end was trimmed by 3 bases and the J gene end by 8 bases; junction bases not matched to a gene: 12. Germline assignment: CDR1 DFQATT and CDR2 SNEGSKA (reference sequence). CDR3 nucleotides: TGCAGTGCTAGTTACGAGGGGGCGCGTGTGGAAAAACTGTTTTTT. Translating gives CSASYEGARVEKLFF.

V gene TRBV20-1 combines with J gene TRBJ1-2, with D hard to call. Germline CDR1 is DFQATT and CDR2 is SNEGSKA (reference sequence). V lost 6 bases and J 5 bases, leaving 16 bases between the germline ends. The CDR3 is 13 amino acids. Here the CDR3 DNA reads TGCAGTGCGAATATGTTCTCAGAGTATGGCTACACCTTC. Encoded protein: CSANMFSEYGYTF.

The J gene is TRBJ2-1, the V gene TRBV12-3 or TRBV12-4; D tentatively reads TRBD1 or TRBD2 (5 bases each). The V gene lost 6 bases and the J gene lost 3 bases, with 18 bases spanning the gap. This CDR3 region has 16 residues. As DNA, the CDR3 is TGTGCCAGCAGCCAGGCTGGGGCTAGCAGCTACAATGAGCAGTTCTTC. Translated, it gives CASSQAGASSYNEQFF.

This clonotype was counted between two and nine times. The CDR3 coding sequence is TGTGCCACCAGCAGAGATATCACAGCGGGGGGTGGAGAGCAGTTCTTC. This encodes CATSRDITAGGGEQFF. The V and J genes are TRBV15 and TRBJ2-1; 9 bases line up with TRBD2. The CDR3 totals 16 residues. Trimming at V came to 0 bases and at J to 10 bases, leaving 10 bases not matched to a gene. Per germline, CDR1 LNHNV and CDR2 YYDKDF (reference sequence).

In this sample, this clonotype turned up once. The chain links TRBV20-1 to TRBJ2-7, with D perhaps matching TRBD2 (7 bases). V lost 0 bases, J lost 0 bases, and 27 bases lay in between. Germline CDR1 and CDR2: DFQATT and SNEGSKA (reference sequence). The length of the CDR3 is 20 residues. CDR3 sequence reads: CSARDPEGGPGRLSSYEQYF. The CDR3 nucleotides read TGCAGTGCTAGAGACCCAGAGGGGGGGCCTGGGCGCCTGAGCTCCTACGAGCAGTACTTC.

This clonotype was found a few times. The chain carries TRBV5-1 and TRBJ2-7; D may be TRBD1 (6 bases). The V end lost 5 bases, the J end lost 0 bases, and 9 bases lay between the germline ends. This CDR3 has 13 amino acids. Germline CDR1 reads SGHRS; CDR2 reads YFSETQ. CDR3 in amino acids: CASREQGSYEQYF. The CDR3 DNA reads TGCGCCAGCAGGGAACAGGGCTCCTACGAGCAGTACTTC.

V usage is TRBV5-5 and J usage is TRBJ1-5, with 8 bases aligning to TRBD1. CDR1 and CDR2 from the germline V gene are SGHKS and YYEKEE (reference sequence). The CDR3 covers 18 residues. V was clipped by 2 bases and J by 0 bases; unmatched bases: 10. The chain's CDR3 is CASSFSGGQDHSNQPQHF. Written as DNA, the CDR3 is TGTGCCAGCAGCTTTTCCGGGGGACAGGATCATAGCAATCAGCCCCAGCATTTT.